This T cell receptor beta chain was found in a study of shared clonotypes between healthy human individuals. Study-wide points: Naive subsets typically showed greater estimated richness than memory subsets.

It was CD45RO-negative cells, positively selected for CCR7, that made up naive CD8 cells, with terminally differentiated effector memory CD45RA+ cells excluded. Replicate sorted-subset PCRs were loaded with around 210 ng DNA, approximately 31,000 T cell genomes. Assay: immunoSEQ multiplex PCR; the TCRdb copy retains only in-frame clones and omits some. The data hold about 2.1 million clones, with just over 90% observed a single time. Of note for this clone: Its specificity is not known.

The germline V gene encodes CDR1 MGHRA and CDR2 YSYEKL. The length of the CDR3 is 15 residues. The ends lost 3 bases at V and 5 bases at J; junction bases unmatched: 8. Sequencing was performed on naive CD8+ T cells from PBMCs. This sequence joins TRBV4-1 and TRBJ2-7, with 9 bases aligning to TRBD1. This receptor was taken from a man between 18 and 29 years old in good health. Some clones in this sample may be carry-over from other donors' samples. CDR3 sequence: CASSHGTGYIDEQYF. For the CDR3, the DNA is TGCGCCAGCAGCCACGGGACAGGGTATATCGACGAGCAGTACTTC.